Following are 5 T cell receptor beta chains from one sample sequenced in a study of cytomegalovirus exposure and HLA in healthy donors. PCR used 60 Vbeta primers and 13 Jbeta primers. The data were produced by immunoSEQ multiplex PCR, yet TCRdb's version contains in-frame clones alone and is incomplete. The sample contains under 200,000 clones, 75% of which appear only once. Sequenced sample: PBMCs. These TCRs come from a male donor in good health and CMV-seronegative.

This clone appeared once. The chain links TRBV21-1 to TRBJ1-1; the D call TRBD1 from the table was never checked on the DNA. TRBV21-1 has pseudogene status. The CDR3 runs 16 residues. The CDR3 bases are TGTGCCAGCAGCAAACACGCAGGGGACGAGAACACTGAAGCTTTCTTT. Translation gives CASSKHAGDENTEAFF.

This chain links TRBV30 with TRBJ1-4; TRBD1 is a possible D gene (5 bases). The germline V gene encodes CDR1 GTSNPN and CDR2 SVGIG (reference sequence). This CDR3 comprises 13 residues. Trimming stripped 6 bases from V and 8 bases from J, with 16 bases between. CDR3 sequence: CACANGGLEKLFF. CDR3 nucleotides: TGTGCCTGCGCGAACGGGGGATTGGAAAAACTGTTTTTT.

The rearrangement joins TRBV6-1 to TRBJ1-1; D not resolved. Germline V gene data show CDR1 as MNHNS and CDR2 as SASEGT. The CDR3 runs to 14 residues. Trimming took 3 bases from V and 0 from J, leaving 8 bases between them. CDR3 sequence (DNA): TGTGCCAGCAGTGACCCTCAGTTGAACACTGAAGCTTTCTTT. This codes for CASSDPQLNTEAFF.

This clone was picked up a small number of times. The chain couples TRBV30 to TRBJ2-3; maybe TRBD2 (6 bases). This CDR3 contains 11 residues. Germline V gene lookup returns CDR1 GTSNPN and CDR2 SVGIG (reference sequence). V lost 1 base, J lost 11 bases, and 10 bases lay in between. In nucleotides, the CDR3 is TGTGCCTGGAGTGGGGTGGGAGGGCAGTATTTT. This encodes CAWSGVGGQYF.

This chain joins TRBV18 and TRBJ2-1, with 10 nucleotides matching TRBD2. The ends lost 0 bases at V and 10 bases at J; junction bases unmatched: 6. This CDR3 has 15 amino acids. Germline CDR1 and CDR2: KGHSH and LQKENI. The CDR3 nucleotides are TGTGCCAGCTCACCACCGCTTCTAGCGGGAGTCGAGCAGTTCTTC. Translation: CASSPPLLAGVEQFF.